The present T cell receptor (beta chain) was sequenced within a study of blood T cell repertoires in COVID-19 (TCRdb year 2020). Describing the broader study: Samples covering the acute and convalescent phases of COVID-19 were provided by collaborators in the United States, Italy and Spain. The prospective study material was composed of cDNA or gDNA derived from T cells, B-cell-depleted T cells, or PBMCs. The dataset comprised deeply sampled blood TCRbeta repertoires from subjects exposed to, actively infected with, or recovered from COVID-19. The repertoires were released in a freely available public database meant as a resource for research on the immune response to SARS-CoV-2. Samples were obtained from the ongoing ImmuneRACE study (first 160 participants) and from about 1,300 subjects provided by 6 global collaborators. A de-identified subject ID, COVID-19 status, age in years and sex were almost always included in the sample metadata. HLA class I and class II types, where available, came from metadata supplied by the sample provider rather than from assay-based typing.

CDR1 GTSNPN and CDR2 SVGIG were looked up in the germline V gene (reference sequence). The CDR3 measures 14 amino acids from cysteine to phenylalanine. Only the CDR3 DNA stays, 42 bases, in frame from base 1. TCRbeta CDR3 regions were amplified from genomic DNA using the immunoSEQ Assay, a bias-controlled multiplex PCR. In the paper's pipeline: The number of nucleated cells in each sample was estimated from the amplification of reference gene primers within the assay. To quantify the absolute abundance of each unique TCRbeta CDR3 rearrangement, sequence reads were collapsed and filtered. For each sample, productive Simpson clonality was calculated as the square root of Simpson's diversity index across productive rearrangements. In TCRdb, the immuneACCESS table is reduced to in-frame sequences with V and J assigned. These tables do not hold every clone; where another copy was compared, an unresolved V gene accounts for under half, and the others remain unexplained. That table gives V, J and clone size, and the DNA gave D and trimming. Recorded for this sample are roughly 120,000 clones; roughly nine tenths of them occurred a single time. The ten top clones hold around 3.7% of the sample.

Results and caveats for the whole study, not just this receptor: The amount of clinical and demographic metadata varied by source and participant and was provided uncurated.

As to this clone: Its target antigen remains unknown. The germline gene is not matched at one end of the junction; a read error may be the cause.

The collaborating institutions used their own protocols to collect whole blood in K2EDTA tubes. For TCRbeta analysis, collaborator samples were shipped as frozen whole blood, as isolated PBMCs, or as DNA extracted from either sample type. The sequence was obtained from a man aged 45 to 65 with active COVID-19. The chain links TRBV30 with TRBJ1-5; the D gene cannot be named for sure. Sample: peripheral blood. CDR3 reads: CAESSTTSNQPQHF. The DNA sequence reads TGCGCAGAGTCATCGACAACTAGCAATCAGCCCCAGCATTTT.